These T cell receptor beta chains were read from a single sample in a study of identical twins. A single record per CDR3 protein comes from TCRdb applying MiXCR to the 5' RACE reads. The sample carries around 470,000 distinct CDR3 sequences, 13% to 15% recorded once. The same sample was also studied in work on yellow fever vaccine responses in identical twins.

Sequenced material: CD4+ T cells sorted from blood. The receptor set was obtained from a woman between 18 and 29 years old in good health. CDR3s include the opening cysteine and the closing phenylalanine or tryptophan.

V,J,CDR3
TRBV12-3/TRBV12-4,TRBJ1-1,CASRLTGLTEAFF
TRBV7-2,TRBJ2-3,CASSLDGSSDTQYF
TRBV25-1,TRBJ2-1,CASSETGGRSSYNEQFF
TRBV20-1,TRBJ1-1,CSVQQGLRAFF
TRBV3-1,TRBJ2-7,CASSPYDLFVPSYEQYF
TRBV29-1,TRBJ2-5,CSVPTSQGRWETQYF
TRBV25-1,TRBJ2-1,CASSDFHPSKNEQFF
TRBV15,TRBJ2-1,CATSREPAANYNEQFF
TRBV11-2,TRBJ2-1,CASSITRLAAYNEQFF
TRBV4-1,TRBJ2-1,CASGTSPSYNEQFF
TRBV7-2,TRBJ1-2,CASSLVTAGGGYTF
TRBV19,TRBJ2-1,CASSIGSGWGNYNEQFF
TRBV18,TRBJ2-1,CASSRGRGNEQFF
TRBV30,TRBJ2-5,CAWSDGGAETQYF
TRBV6-2/TRBV6-3,TRBJ2-1,CASSRPTSTPLNEQFF
TRBV7-3,TRBJ2-7,CASSLRQGAEQYF
TRBV7-2,TRBJ2-1,CASSLGRDWQFF
TRBV7-6,TRBJ2-6,CASSRGRSGANVLTF
TRBV24-1,TRBJ2-1,CATSDRDSPHYNEQFF
TRBV5-1,TRBJ2-7,CASSLWDREGEQYF
TRBV5-6,TRBJ1-5,CASSRGQPNQPQHF
TRBV20-1,TRBJ2-5,CSARAFGTELQTQYF
TRBV4-3,TRBJ2-1,CASSVGLSYNEQFF
TRBV3-1,TRBJ1-4,CASSQRTGGRQEKLFF
TRBV12-3/TRBV12-4,TRBJ2-1,CASSPGTEPLNEQFF
TRBV7-9,TRBJ1-5,CASTSLESQPQHF
TRBV15,TRBJ2-7,CATSRDLGAEQYF
TRBV6-2/TRBV6-3,TRBJ2-7,CASSYSPGAFYEQYF
TRBV7-2,TRBJ2-2,CASSSLGASGELFF
TRBV7-9,TRBJ2-2,CASSNPTGGRNTGELFF
TRBV7-2,TRBJ2-3,CASRVATRDRGRGATSTDTQYF
TRBV27,TRBJ2-7,CASSFLRDSYEQYF
TRBV24-1,TRBJ2-3,CATSVRRTGTTTDTQYF
TRBV20-1,TRBJ1-5,CSARQGNQPQHF
TRBV11-1,TRBJ2-5,CASSAGQGQQETQYF
TRBV28,TRBJ2-2,CASSMGGAGTGELFF
TRBV7-9,TRBJ2-1,CASGVLGLAGSSEQFF
TRBV9,TRBJ2-1,CASSVAVFGEQFF
TRBV20-1,TRBJ1-5,CSASFDGNQPQHF
TRBV5-1,TRBJ1-4,CASSPQGSPNEKLFF
TRBV3-1,TRBJ2-3,CASSQGTSGRADTQYF
TRBV6-2/TRBV6-3,TRBJ2-6,CASSPPGPGANVLTF
TRBV3-1,TRBJ2-4,CASSPYENIQYF
TRBV2,TRBJ1-6,CASSGTGRNSPLHF
TRBV29-1,TRBJ2-7,CSVGGTARYEQYF
TRBV28,TRBJ1-5,CASSLPRGNNQPQHF
TRBV25-1,TRBJ2-7,CASSDRGLPVYEQYF
TRBV3-1,TRBJ2-3,CATTKRGPCTHTQYF
TRBV6-2/TRBV6-3,TRBJ2-1,CASRTIAGVLLNEQFF
TRBV9,TRBJ2-3,CASSVDRPTDTQYF
TRBV7-9,TRBJ2-3,CASSLAMGQGSTDTQYF
TRBV6-1,TRBJ1-5,CASSEGGQYSNQPQHF
TRBV11-3,TRBJ2-5,CASSLGTSGQETQYF